This paragraph reports one T cell receptor (beta chain). The sample originates from a study of blood T cell repertoires in COVID-19. Looking at the study overall: Donors in the United States, Italy and Spain gave samples during acute or convalescent COVID-19.

Using immunoSEQ multiplex PCR, the repertoire was profiled, and TCRdb retains in-frame clones only, with some absent. The sample lists 60,000 to 85,000 clones; roughly 74% were seen once. The CDR3 is 15 amino acids. V shed 2 bases, J shed 6 bases, and the junction held 9 bases outside the gene matches. CDR1 is SGDLS, CDR2 YYNGEE, per germline. V is TRBV9 and J is TRBJ2-3; 7 bases fit TRBD2. This receptor was taken from a human donor in a cohort sampled during active COVID-19. Source material: peripheral blood. The CDR3 sequence is CASSVGGSERDTQYF. The DNA for the CDR3 is TGTGCCAGCAGCGTGGGCGGGAGTGAAAGGGATACGCAGTATTTT. Complete variable domain (other parts from reference TRBV9 and TRBJ2-3): DSGVTQTPKHLITATGQRVTLRCSPRSGDLSVYWYQQSLDQGLQFLIQYYNGEERAKGNILERFSAQQFPDLHSELNLSSLELGDSALYFCASSVGGSERDTQYFGPGTRLTVL.